This T cell receptor beta chain derives from a study of blood T cells in healthy people across ages. Worth noting for this clonotype: At one end, the junction sequence differs from germline, possibly due to a read error.

The use of a sample-barcoded 5' primer and a J-beta primer mix characterized a second PCR of roughly 6 to 11 cycles. In TCRdb, the 5' RACE reads were re-called with MiXCR into one record per CDR3 protein. The data show about 840,000 distinct CDR3 sequences, with under 35% seen just once and more than 8.5% held by the top ten. The donors, aged about 6 to 100, were healthy Caucasians from Russia. The CDR3 is 15 amino acids. Germline loops: CDR1 SSHAT, CDR2 FNYEAQ (reference sequence). The same data also went into a second study, on T cells of mothers and their children.

The TCR comes from a woman aged 40 to 49 in good health. This chain connects TRBV7-7 to TRBJ2-5; TRBD2 is a possible D gene (6 bases). The sequenced sample consisted of blood. The CDR3 DNA is TGTGCTAGCAGCCGAAGGCGGGAAAACCAAGAGACCCAGTACTTC. Protein product: CASSRRRENQETQYF.